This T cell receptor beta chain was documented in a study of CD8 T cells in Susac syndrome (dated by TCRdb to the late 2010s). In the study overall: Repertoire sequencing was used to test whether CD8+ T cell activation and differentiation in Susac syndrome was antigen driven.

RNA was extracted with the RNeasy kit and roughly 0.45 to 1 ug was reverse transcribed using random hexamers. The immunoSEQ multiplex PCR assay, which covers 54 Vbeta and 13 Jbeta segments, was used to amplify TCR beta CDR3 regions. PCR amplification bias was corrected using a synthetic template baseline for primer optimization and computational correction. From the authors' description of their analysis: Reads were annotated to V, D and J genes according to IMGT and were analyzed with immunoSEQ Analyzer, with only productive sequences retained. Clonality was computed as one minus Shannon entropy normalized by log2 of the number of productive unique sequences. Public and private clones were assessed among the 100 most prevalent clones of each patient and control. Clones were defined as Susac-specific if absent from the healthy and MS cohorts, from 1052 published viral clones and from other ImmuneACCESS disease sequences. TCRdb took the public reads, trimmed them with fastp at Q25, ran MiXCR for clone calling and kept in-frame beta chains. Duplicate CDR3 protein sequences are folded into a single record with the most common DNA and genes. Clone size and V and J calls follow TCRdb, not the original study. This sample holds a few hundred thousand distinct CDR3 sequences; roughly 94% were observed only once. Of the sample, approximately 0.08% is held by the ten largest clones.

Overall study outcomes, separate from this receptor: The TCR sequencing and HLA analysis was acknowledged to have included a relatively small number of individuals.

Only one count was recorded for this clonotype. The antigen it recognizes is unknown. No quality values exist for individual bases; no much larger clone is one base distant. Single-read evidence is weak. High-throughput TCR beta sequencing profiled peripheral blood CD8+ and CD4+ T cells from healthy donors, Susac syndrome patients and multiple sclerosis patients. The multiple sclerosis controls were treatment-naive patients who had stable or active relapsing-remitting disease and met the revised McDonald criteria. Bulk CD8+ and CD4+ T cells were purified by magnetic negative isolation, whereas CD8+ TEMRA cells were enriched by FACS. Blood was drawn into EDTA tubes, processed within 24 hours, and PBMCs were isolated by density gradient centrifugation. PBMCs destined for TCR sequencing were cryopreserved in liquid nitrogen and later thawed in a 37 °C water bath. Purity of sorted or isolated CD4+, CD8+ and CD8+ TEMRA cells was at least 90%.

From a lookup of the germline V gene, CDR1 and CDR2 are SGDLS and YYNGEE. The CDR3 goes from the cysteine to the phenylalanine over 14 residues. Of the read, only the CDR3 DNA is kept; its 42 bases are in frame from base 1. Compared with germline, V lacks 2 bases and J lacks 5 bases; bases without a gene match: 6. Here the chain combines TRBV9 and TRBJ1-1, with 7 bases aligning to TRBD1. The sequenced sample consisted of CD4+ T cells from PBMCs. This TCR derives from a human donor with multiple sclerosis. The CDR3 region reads CASSVTGRGTEAFF. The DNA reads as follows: TGTGCCAGCAGCGTGACAGGGAGGGGGACTGAAGCTTTCTTT.